This T cell receptor (beta chain) originates from a study of Ad26.COV2.S vaccination and SARS-CoV-2 variants. Study overall: Once, or twice with 56 days between doses, Ad26.COV2.S was given intramuscularly. Overall study findings and caveats: Reported post-vaccination CD8+ and CD4+ T cell responses to spike showed substantial breadth.

A note on this clone: Its antigen is currently unknown.

Treatment of the sample: around 19 received Ad26.COV2.S at low or high dose, single or two shots; 5 received placebo; per-sample allocation not given. Specimens were obtained on day 63 following the first vaccine or placebo injection. The length of the CDR3 is 14 residues. Between the trimmed V and J ends, which lost 3 bases and 7 bases, there was a span of 16 bases. Germline values: CDR1 LNHDA, CDR2 SQIVND (reference sequence). This table comes from immunoSEQ multiplex PCR, and its TCRdb copy is limited to in-frame clones, with some not included. The profile shows approximately 450,000 clones, roughly 90% of them singletons.

Sequencing used peripheral blood, obtained in a trial of Ad26.COV2.S vaccine versus placebo. The chain carries TRBV19 and TRBJ2-7; no firm D call. The sequence came from a person between 18 and 60 years old who received the Ad26.COV2.S COVID-19 vaccine or a placebo. The CDR3 is CASSIRGRRDEQYF. CDR3 sequence (DNA): TGTGCCAGTAGTATTCGCGGCAGGCGTGATGAGCAGTACTTC.